Detailed here is one T cell receptor (beta chain). Its antigen is not known. This record comes from a study of cytomegalovirus exposure and HLA in healthy donors. The PCR employed 60 Vbeta primers together with 13 Jbeta primers. Profiled with immunoSEQ multiplex PCR; TCRdb holds only in-frame clones, not every one. The profile shows 120,000 or so clones, around 82% of them singletons. Study results and limitations: The likely origin of a cluster of highly shared sequence variants was a sequencing artifact. Clonal expansion was found to be greater in HLA-associated TCR beta chains than in equally common others in a later analysis. According to the study, around 150 TCR beta chains were cytomegalovirus-associated. Roughly uniform depth of sequencing across donors was assumed in presence/absence analyses.

Germline lookup yields CDR1 SGHVS and CDR2 FQNEAQ. CDR3 length: 15 amino acids. The J segment lost 2 bases and the V segment lost 0 bases, leaving 3 bases of the junction unmatched. Material for sequencing was PBMCs. The sequence was collected from a young man in good health and CMV-seropositive. This chain links TRBV7-8 with TRBJ2-5; 7 nucleotides agree with TRBD1. CDR3 sequence: CASSLAETGQETQYF. In DNA form, the CDR3 reads TGTGCCAGCAGCTTAGCGGAGACAGGGCAAGAGACCCAGTACTTC. Using reference TRBV7-8 and TRBJ2-5 for the parts outside the CDR3, the full variable domain is GAGVSQSPRYKVAKRGQDVALRCDPISGHVSLFWYQQALGQGPEFLTYFQNEAQLDKSGLPSDRFFAERPEGSVSTLKIQRTQQEDSAVYLCASSLAETGQETQYFGPGTRLLVL.